Detailed here is one T cell receptor beta chain. The data originate from a study of blood T cell repertoires in COVID-19. Study at large: The origin of the acute and convalescent COVID-19 samples was the United States, Italy and Spain.

Participants, about 18 to 90 years old, spanned more than 20 US areas. Cohorts were based on clinical histories the participants reported. Trimming removed 5 bases from V and 0 bases from J, with 6 bases in between. Germline CDR1 and CDR2: KGHSH and LQKENI. This CDR3 has 13 amino acids. Study processing details: Reference gene primer amplification gave estimated nucleated cell counts. Repertoires were generated with immunoSEQ multiplex PCR, while TCRdb's copy carries only in-frame clones and drops some. Clone size and V and J calls were adopted from that table, with D and trimming inferred from the DNA. The table shows a few hundred thousand clones, with roughly 92% occurring only once.

The rearrangement uses TRBV18 and TRBJ2-3; perhaps TRBD2 as D (6 bases). The source is a woman between 40 and 55 years old who had been exposed to COVID-19. Source material: PBMCs or T cells enriched from blood (not recorded which). Here the CDR3 DNA reads TGTGCCAGCTCAGGGGGGAGCACAGATACGCAGTATTTT. Translation gives CASSGGSTDTQYF.